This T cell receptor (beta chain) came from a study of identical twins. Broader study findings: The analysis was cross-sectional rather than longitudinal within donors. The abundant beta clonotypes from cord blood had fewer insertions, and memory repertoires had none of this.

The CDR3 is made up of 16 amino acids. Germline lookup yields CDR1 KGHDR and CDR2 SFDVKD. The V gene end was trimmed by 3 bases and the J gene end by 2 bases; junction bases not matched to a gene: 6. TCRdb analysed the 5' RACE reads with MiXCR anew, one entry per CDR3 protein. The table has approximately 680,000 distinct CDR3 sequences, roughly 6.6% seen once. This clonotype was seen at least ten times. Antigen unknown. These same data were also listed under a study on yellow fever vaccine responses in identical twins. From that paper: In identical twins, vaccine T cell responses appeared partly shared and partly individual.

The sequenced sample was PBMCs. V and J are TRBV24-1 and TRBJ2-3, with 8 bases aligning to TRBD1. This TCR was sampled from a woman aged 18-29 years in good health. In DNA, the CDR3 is TGTGCCACCAGTGATGCCGGGACAGGAGCCACAGATACGCAGTATTTT. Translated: CATSDAGTGATDTQYF.